The 30 T cell receptor beta chains below all came from one sample that was sequenced in a study of control samples from healthy donors and cancer patients. The repertoire was sequenced with immunoSEQ multiplex PCR; TCRdb's copy has only in-frame clones and lacks some. In the table there are roughly 100,000 clones, approximately 90% of which are singletons. Sample: blood. These receptors were taken from a woman aged 18-30 years in good health.

Only a few counts were recorded for this clone. V gene TRBV6-4 combines with J gene TRBJ1-6; D not certain. CDR1 and CDR2 from the germline V gene are MRHNA and SNTAGT. The V gene lost 0 bases and the J gene lost 5 bases, with 5 bases spanning the gap. This CDR3 has 14 amino acids. The CDR3 DNA is TGTGCCAGCAGTGACTCGACCGATAATTCACCCCTCCACTTT. Translating gives CASSDSTDNSPLHF.

The V gene is TRBV10-3, the J gene TRBJ1-2; D gene uncertain. Germline values: CDR1 ENHRY, CDR2 SYGVKD. This CDR3 is 11 amino acids long. V dropped 8 bases and J dropped 5 bases, with 9 bases sitting between them. The CDR3 loop reads CAISTEYGYTF. The DNA for the CDR3 is TGTGCCATCTCGACGGAATATGGCTACACCTTC.

The gene calls are TRBV11-3 and TRBJ1-1; maybe TRBD1 (6 bases). The length of the CDR3 is 13 residues. Germline CDR1 and CDR2: SGHNT and YENEEA. V lost 3 bases and J 11 bases, leaving 16 bases between the germline ends. CDR3 region: CASSLGAGQRAFF. The CDR3 DNA sequence: TGTGCCAGCAGCTTGGGGGCGGGACAAAGGGCTTTCTTT.

This clone has more than one count but fewer than ten. The chain links TRBV28 to TRBJ2-7; D remains unclear. The length of the CDR3 is 12 residues. Germline CDR1 reads MDHEN; CDR2 reads SYDVKM. V was pared by 6 bases and J by 4 bases, with 10 bases between. In DNA form, the CDR3 reads TGTGCCAGCAGCAGAAACGGATACGAGCAGTACTTC. Translated: CASSRNGYEQYF.

The rearrangement uses TRBV2 and TRBJ1-3; D gene uncertain. This CDR3 contains 16 residues. V was pared by 7 bases and J by 4 bases, with 20 bases between. Germline loops: CDR1 SNHLY, CDR2 FYNNEI. The CDR3 DNA reads TGTGCCAGCATTCGAGGGCTCGGAGGATCCGGAAACACCATATATTTT. This gives the protein CASIRGLGGSGNTIYF.

The chain employs TRBV6-5 and TRBJ1-1; unclear D gene. The CDR3 is 13 amino acids. Looked up from germline, CDR1 is MNHEY and CDR2 is SVGAGI. Trimming removed 7 bases from V and 2 bases from J, with 11 bases in between. CDR3 nucleotides: TGTGCCAGCAATTCGGGAGCTAACACTGAAGCTTTCTTT. Encoded protein: CASNSGANTEAFF.

The gene calls are TRBV2 and TRBJ1-3, with D maybe TRBD1 (5 bases). CDR3 length: 17 residues. Germline-derived CDR1 and CDR2 are SNHLY and FYNNEI. V shed 4 bases and J shed 8 bases, with 24 bases lying between them. DNA of the CDR3: TGTGCCAGCAGTGCGCTTTTTGGGACGCCGCCCCGGGACACCATATATTTT. Residues: CASSALFGTPPRDTIYF. The full variable domain, rest sourced from reference TRBV2 and TRBJ1-3, is EPEVTQTPSHQVTQMGQEVILRCVPISNHLYFYWYRQILGQKVEFLVSFYNNEISEKSEIFDDQFSVERPDGSNFTLKIRSTKLEDSAMYFCASSALFGTPPRDTIYFGEGSWLTVV.

The gene calls are TRBV2 and TRBJ1-2; 7 bases agree with TRBD1. The germline gives CDR1 SNHLY, CDR2 FYNNEI. The V gene end was trimmed by 5 bases and the J gene end by 4 bases; junction bases not matched to a gene: 7. The CDR3 consists of 14 residues. This CDR3 reads CASSPGGQSYGYTF. The CDR3 DNA reads as TGTGCCAGCAGTCCGGGGGGACAGAGCTATGGCTACACCTTC.

The V and J genes are TRBV6-2 or TRBV6-3 and TRBJ1-1; possibly TRBD1 for D (5 bases). Trimming took off 5 bases at V and 4 bases at J, with 8 bases between the two ends. This CDR3 is 12 amino acids long. CDR1 is MNHEY, CDR2 SVGEGT, per germline. The CDR3 DNA follows: TGTGCCAGCAGTCGACAGCCCACTGAAGCTTTCTTT. Translation gives CASSRQPTEAFF.

The chain couples TRBV25-1 to TRBJ1-1, with no clear D. The V end was cut by 4 bases, the J end by 0 bases, with 18 bases between. The CDR3 loop spans 17 amino acids. The germline CDR1 and CDR2 sequences are MGHDK and SYGVNS. In DNA, the CDR3 is TGTGCCAGCAGTGGGGGTTTGGGCAATAACATGAACACTGAAGCTTTCTTT. Translating it yields CASSGGLGNNMNTEAFF.

The chain employs TRBV2 and TRBJ1-1; 7 bases line up with TRBD1. Germline V gene lookup returns CDR1 SNHLY and CDR2 FYNNEI. After removal of 0 bases from V and 4 bases from J, the junction contained 11 bases not matched to a gene. The CDR3 covers 17 residues. As DNA, the CDR3 is TGTGCCAGCAGTGAAGCAATGAACAGGGGTTGGGGCACTGAAGCTTTCTTT. Its protein product is CASSEAMNRGWGTEAFF.

The chain joins TRBV28 to TRBJ1-2, with D possibly matching TRBD1 (5 bases). Trimming pared 3 bases from V and 0 bases from J, leaving 8 bases between. The CDR3 is 14 amino acids. Germline lookup yields CDR1 MDHEN and CDR2 SYDVKM. The CDR3 loop is CASSFPGPNYGYTF. The CDR3 DNA sequence: TGTGCCAGCAGTTTCCCGGGACCTAACTATGGCTACACCTTC.

This sequence joins TRBV19 and TRBJ2-5, with TRBD2 matching over 9 bases. The CDR3 length is 17 residues. V shed 0 bases and J 5 bases; nucleotides not matched to a gene: 10. Germline V gives CDR1 LNHDA, CDR2 SQIVND (reference sequence). CDR3 bases: TGTGCCAGTAGTATAGATGGGTTAGCGGGAGAGTGGGAGACCCAGTACTTC. It yields the protein CASSIDGLAGEWETQYF. Complete variable domain (other parts from reference TRBV19 and TRBJ2-5): DGGITQSPKYLFRKEGQNVTLSCEQNLNHDAMYWYRQDPGQGLRLIYYSQIVNDFQKGDIAEGYSVSREKKESFPLTVTSAQKNPTAFYLCASSIDGLAGEWETQYFGPGTRLLVL.

The gene calls are TRBV24-1 and TRBJ2-1; D may be TRBD1 or TRBD2 (6 bases each). Germline-derived CDR1 and CDR2 are KGHDR and SFDVKD. The CDR3 has 15 amino acids. Trimming removed 5 bases from V and 10 bases from J, with 20 bases in between. CDR3 nucleotides: TGTGCCACCAGTGGCGCGGGACATCCCCCCGGAGAGCAGTTCTTC. It yields the protein CATSGAGHPPGEQFF.

The chain uses TRBV2 and TRBJ2-7; 9 bases are a match to TRBD2. Germline CDR1 and CDR2: SNHLY and FYNNEI. V lost 8 bases and J lost 2; bases outside the gene matches: 4. The CDR3 length is 13 residues. The DNA of the CDR3 is TGTGCCAGCGCGGGGGGGACAACCTACGAGCAGTACTTC. Its protein product is CASAGGTTYEQYF.

This clone appeared once. The chain links TRBV19 to TRBJ2-3; no reliable D call. The length of the CDR3 is 13 residues. V lost 10 bases, J lost 0 bases, and 11 bases lay in between. Germline V gene sequence: CDR1 LNHDA, CDR2 SQIVND (reference sequence). The DNA for the CDR3 is TGTGCCATACGTGAGAGTAGCACAGATACGCAGTATTTT. It yields the protein CAIRESSTDTQYF.

This chain connects TRBV6-2 or TRBV6-3 to TRBJ2-3; 7 positions agree with TRBD1. In germline, CDR1 is MNHEY, CDR2 SVGEGT. The trim removed 5 bases at V and 1 base at J, leaving 6 bases unmatched. The CDR3 spans 15 residues. CDR3 region: CASSADRAGTDTQYF. The CDR3 bases are TGTGCCAGCAGTGCCGACAGGGCGGGCACAGATACGCAGTATTTT.

This chain connects TRBV29-1 to TRBJ1-1, with 8 bases aligning to TRBD1. CDR1 is SQVTM, CDR2 ANQGSEA, per germline. Trimming at V came to 5 bases and at J to 2 bases, leaving 7 bases not matched to a gene. The CDR3 runs 14 residues. CDR3 DNA: TGCAGCGTTATGGTGACAGGGGTCAACACTGAAGCTTTCTTT. Translating gives CSVMVTGVNTEAFF.

V and J are TRBV6-5 and TRBJ2-1, with D perhaps TRBD1 (6 bases). CDR3 length: 15 amino acids. Germline V CDR1 and CDR2: MNHEY, SVGAGI. Trimming stripped 5 bases from V and 1 base from J, with 12 bases between. CDR3: CASSRQAESYNEQFF. DNA of the CDR3: TGTGCCAGCAGTCGACAGGCGGAGTCCTACAATGAGCAGTTCTTC.

This clone was found a few times. Distinct nucleotide sequences in the sample also encode this CDR3. The chain couples TRBV11-3 to TRBJ2-7, with no clear D. The V end lost 0 bases, the J end lost 3 bases, and 12 bases lay between the germline ends. The CDR3 extends over 15 amino acids. Germline CDR1 SGHNT, CDR2 YENEEA. CDR3 sequence reads: CASSLDRVSLYEQYF. DNA of the CDR3: TGTGCCAGCAGCTTAGATCGGGTCAGCCTCTACGAGCAGTACTTC.

The chain has TRBV28 and TRBJ1-3; D unclear. The CDR3 spans 14 residues. Germline V gene sequence: CDR1 MDHEN, CDR2 SYDVKM. V lost 9 bases, J lost 3 bases, and 15 bases lay in between. CDR3: CASRSGSDGNTIYF. The CDR3 DNA sequence: TGTGCCAGTCGATCGGGGTCTGATGGAAACACCATATATTTT.

This chain links TRBV6-4 with TRBJ2-3, with D perhaps matching TRBD1 (5 bases). Trimming pared 6 bases from V and 4 bases from J, leaving 14 bases between. Germline V gene lookup returns CDR1 MRHNA and CDR2 SNTAGT. This CDR3 region has 14 residues. CDR3 sequence: CASSPQGQADTQYF. CDR3 nucleotide sequence: TGTGCCAGCAGCCCTCAGGGCCAGGCAGATACGCAGTATTTT.

This sequence joins TRBV7-9 and TRBJ2-1, with no clear D. Trimming shortened V by 2 bases and J by 1 base, and 0 bases separated the two germline ends. The CDR3 is 12 amino acids. Germline V gene data show CDR1 as SEHNR and CDR2 as FQNEAQ (reference sequence). The CDR3 nucleotides are TGTGCCAGCAGCTTATCCTACAATGAGCAGTTCTTC. As protein: CASSLSYNEQFF. Drawing the rest from reference TRBV7-9 and TRBJ2-1, the complete variable domain is DTGVSQNPRHKITKRGQNVTFRCDPISEHNRLYWYRQTLGQGPEFLTYFQNEAQLEKSRLLSDRFSAERPKGSFSTLEIQRTEQGDSAMYLCASSLSYNEQFFGPGTRLTVL.

This clone was counted a single time. Sequence at one end of the junction differs from germline and may be a read error. This chain joins TRBV12-3 or TRBV12-4 and TRBJ2-1; D gene unclear. This CDR3 has 11 amino acids. The CDR3, as DNA: TGTGCCAGCAGTTTAGTTAATGACCGGATCTTC. This gives the protein CASSLVNDRIF.

The J gene is TRBJ1-5, the V gene TRBV3-1 (or the pseudogene TRBV3-2); D call uncertain. V lost 0 bases and J 6 bases, leaving 6 bases between the germline ends. This CDR3 comprises 13 residues. Germline V gene sequence: CDR1 LGHDT, CDR2 YNNKEL (reference sequence). CDR3 coding DNA: TGTGCCAGCAGCCAAGAACGTCGTCAGCCCCAGCATTTT. Its translation: CASSQERRQPQHF.

The chain combines TRBV27 with TRBJ2-7; 9 bases align to TRBD1. Per germline, CDR1 MNHEY and CDR2 SMNVEV (reference sequence). CDR3 length equals 14 residues. Trimming removed 5 bases from V and 7 bases from J; junction bases left unmatched: 9. The CDR3 loop reads CASSARDREMEQYF. Written as DNA, the CDR3 is TGTGCCAGCAGTGCCCGGGACAGGGAGATGGAGCAGTACTTC.

V gene TRBV6-5 combines with J gene TRBJ2-7; D unclear. The V gene lost 2 bases and the J gene lost 6 bases, with 8 bases spanning the gap. Germline V gives CDR1 MNHEY, CDR2 SVGAGI. There are 12 residues in the CDR3. Written as DNA, the CDR3 is TGTGCCAGCAGTTACGGGTTGTTCGAGCAGTACTTC. Amino acid sequence: CASSYGLFEQYF.

The chain links TRBV3-1 (or the pseudogene TRBV3-2) to TRBJ1-5; D might be TRBD1 (6 bases). Per germline, CDR1 LGHDT and CDR2 YNNKEL (reference sequence). V was shortened by 4 bases and J by 8 bases, with 12 bases between the two germline ends. This CDR3 is 13 amino acids long. The CDR3 loop reads CASSLGGAEPQHF. The DNA for the CDR3 is TGTGCCAGCAGCCTCGGGGGGGCCGAGCCCCAGCATTTT.

The chain carries TRBV11-2 and TRBJ1-1; the D gene is possibly TRBD1 (6 bases). The V gene lost 5 bases and the J gene lost 4 bases, with 20 bases spanning the gap. Germline V gene sequence: CDR1 SGHAT, CDR2 FQNNGV. The CDR3 sequence is 16 residues long. The CDR3 DNA follows: TGTGCCAGCAGCCAGCTAAGCCGGGGGGCGGGCACTGAAGCTTTCTTT. Residues: CASSQLSRGAGTEAFF.

This clone appeared once. The V and J genes are TRBV5-4 and TRBJ2-7, with 9 bases matching TRBD1. Germline loops: CDR1 SGHNT, CDR2 YYREEE (reference sequence). The CDR3 runs to 14 residues. The V and J ends lost 4 bases and 3 bases, in that order; junction bases with no gene match: 5. CDR3 coding DNA: TGTGCCAGCAGCCCCGGACAGGGGAACTACGAGCAGTACTTC. Translating it yields CASSPGQGNYEQYF.